This TCR beta chain was sequenced during a study of OX40 agonist ivuxolimab in advanced cancers. Study-level results: Nonresponders, in some cases, also had low normalized T-cell clonal expansion.

Sampling times: baseline, cycle 4 day 1, cycle 7 day 1. Only in-frame clones appear in the TCRdb table, and some are missing; sequencing was by immunoSEQ multiplex PCR. The table has about 54,000 clones, approximately 93% seen once. Note on this clone: As yet, its antigen is unknown.

The CDR3 sequence is 12 residues long. Trimming stripped 6 bases from V and 4 bases from J, with 9 bases between. The germline V gene encodes CDR1 LNHDA and CDR2 SQIVND (reference sequence). The receptor comes from an adult with an advanced solid tumor such as melanoma, head and neck, liver or kidney cancer. Sequencing was performed on CD4+ or CD8+ T cells sorted from blood, taken in a trial of the OX40 agonist ivuxolimab. The J gene is TRBJ1-1, the V gene TRBV19; D remains ambiguous. The CDR3 DNA reads TGTGCCAGTAGGGCCCGCCGCACTGAAGCTTTCTTT. Its protein product is CASRARRTEAFF.